These T cell receptor beta chains were read from a single sample in a study of post-analysis software for immune sequencing data. Each CDR3 protein gets one entry after TCRdb re-called the PCR reads with MiXCR. The table has approximately 460,000 distinct CDR3 sequences, under 55% seen once. Sequencing input: blood. Every receptor here comes from a girl aged 10 to 17 with multiple sclerosis. The CDR3 runs from the conserved cysteine through the conserved F or W. D genes are given only for firm matches. Only part of the rows carry a size: once, few, many, or a class if the clone is expanded.

v_call: TRBV5-1; d_call: NA; j_call: TRBJ2-7; clone_size: NA; cdr3_nt: TGCGCCAGCAGCTTGGACGTCAACTACGAGCAGTACTTC; cdr3_aa: CASSLDVNYEQYF
v_call: TRBV29-1; d_call: TRBD1; j_call: TRBJ2-7; clone_size: NA; cdr3_nt: TGCAGCGGTGAAGAGGGACAGAGCTACGAGCAGTACTTC; cdr3_aa: CSGEEGQSYEQYF
v_call: TRBV5-1; d_call: NA; j_call: TRBJ1-5; clone_size: NA; cdr3_nt: TGCGCCAGCAGCTTGGATGGACAGCCCCAGCATTTT; cdr3_aa: CASSLDGQPQHF
v_call: TRBV29-1; d_call: NA; j_call: TRBJ2-1; clone_size: many; cdr3_nt: TGCAGCGTTGGAGGAGGGGACAATGAGCAGTTCTTC; cdr3_aa: CSVGGGDNEQFF
v_call: TRBV7-6; d_call: NA; j_call: TRBJ2-6; clone_size: many; cdr3_nt: TGTGCCAGCAGCTTAGCGCGTAGAACAGGGTTTGGGGCCAATGTCCTGACTTTC; cdr3_aa: CASSLARRTGFGANVLTF
v_call: TRBV27; d_call: NA; j_call: TRBJ2-5; clone_size: NA; cdr3_nt: TGTGCCAGCGTCTCAGTAGCGGACAATGAGCAGTACTTC; cdr3_aa: CASVSVADNEQYF
v_call: TRBV29-1; d_call: NA; j_call: TRBJ1-2; clone_size: NA; cdr3_nt: TGCAGCGTTGACAGGGCCCTAACGAATGGCTACACCTTC; cdr3_aa: CSVDRALTNGYTF
v_call: TRBV25-1; d_call: TRBD2; j_call: TRBJ2-5; clone_size: few; cdr3_nt: TGTGCCAGCAGCGCCTTAGCGGGACTTCAAGAGACCCAGTACTTC; cdr3_aa: CASSALAGLQETQYF
v_call: TRBV25-1; d_call: TRBD2; j_call: TRBJ2-7; clone_size: NA; cdr3_nt: TGTGCCAGCAGTGGAGCGGGGTCCACTTACGAGCAGTACTTC; cdr3_aa: CASSGAGSTYEQYF
v_call: TRBV28; d_call: NA; j_call: TRBJ2-1; clone_size: NA; cdr3_nt: TGTGCCAGCACCCGGGACATCTACAATGAGCAGTTCTTC; cdr3_aa: CASTRDIYNEQFF
v_call: TRBV3-1; d_call: NA; j_call: TRBJ2-7; clone_size: NA; cdr3_nt: TGTGCCAGCAGCCACGGGCCGTTAACCTACGAGCAGTACTTC; cdr3_aa: CASSHGPLTYEQYF
v_call: TRBV10-3; d_call: NA; j_call: TRBJ1-1; clone_size: NA; cdr3_nt: TGTGCCATCAGTGAGTCGGGAGGGAGGCTGCGAGGGCTCCTATTAGCTTTCTTT; cdr3_aa: CAISESGGRLRGLLLAFF
v_call: TRBV27; d_call: NA; j_call: TRBJ2-5; clone_size: NA; cdr3_nt: TGTGCCAGCAGGCCCACAGGATTGGGGGCGACCCAGTACTTC; cdr3_aa: CASRPTGLGATQYF
v_call: TRBV27; d_call: TRBD1; j_call: TRBJ2-1; clone_size: few; cdr3_nt: TGTGCCAGCAGTTTAAGGCAGGGGGCCTACAATGAGCAGTTCTTC; cdr3_aa: CASSLRQGAYNEQFF
v_call: TRBV12-3/TRBV12-4; d_call: TRBD2; j_call: TRBJ2-3; clone_size: NA; cdr3_nt: TGTGCCAGCACCAAAGAAGCGGGAGTCGCAGATACGCAGTATTTT; cdr3_aa: CASTKEAGVADTQYF
v_call: TRBV28; d_call: NA; j_call: TRBJ2-5; clone_size: few; cdr3_nt: TGTGCCAGCAGTTTCCAGGAATCGGAGACCCAGTACTTC; cdr3_aa: CASSFQESETQYF
v_call: TRBV28; d_call: NA; j_call: TRBJ1-1; clone_size: NA; cdr3_nt: TGTGCCAGCAGTTTATGGCCGGGGGCGGCTGAAGCTTTCTTT; cdr3_aa: CASSLWPGAAEAFF
v_call: TRBV29-1; d_call: NA; j_call: TRBJ2-5; clone_size: NA; cdr3_nt: TGCAGCGTTGAGGATTTGGAGACCCAGTACTTC; cdr3_aa: CSVEDLETQYF
v_call: TRBV20-1; d_call: TRBD2; j_call: TRBJ2-7; clone_size: NA; cdr3_nt: TGCAGTGCTTCTAAACCGGGACTAGCGGGTTTCTACGAGCAGTACTTC; cdr3_aa: CSASKPGLAGFYEQYF
v_call: TRBV11-2; d_call: TRBD2; j_call: TRBJ2-1; clone_size: few; cdr3_nt: TGTGCCAGCAGCGCCGCTCTACTAGCGGGGCCGGTTGAGCAGTTCTTC; cdr3_aa: CASSAALLAGPVEQFF
v_call: TRBV29-1; d_call: TRBD1; j_call: TRBJ2-4; clone_size: NA; cdr3_nt: TGCAGCGTTGAAGATGGGACAGGGCGCATTCAGTACTTC; cdr3_aa: CSVEDGTGRIQYF
v_call: TRBV7-9; d_call: TRBD1; j_call: TRBJ2-1; clone_size: few; cdr3_nt: TGTGCCAGCAGACCAACAGGGGACAATGAGCAGTTCTTC; cdr3_aa: CASRPTGDNEQFF
v_call: TRBV7-3; d_call: NA; j_call: TRBJ2-3; clone_size: few; cdr3_nt: TGTGCCAGCAGCTCCGCGAAGGCAGATACGCAGTATTTT; cdr3_aa: CASSSAKADTQYF
v_call: TRBV7-2; d_call: NA; j_call: TRBJ2-1; clone_size: NA; cdr3_nt: TGTGCCAGCAGCTCCCAAAAGCAGTTCTTC; cdr3_aa: CASSSQKQFF
v_call: TRBV4-3; d_call: TRBD1; j_call: TRBJ2-1; clone_size: NA; cdr3_nt: TGCGCCAGCAGCCACGACAGGGGGAATGAGCAGTTCTTC; cdr3_aa: CASSHDRGNEQFF
v_call: TRBV20-1; d_call: TRBD1; j_call: TRBJ1-5; clone_size: few; cdr3_nt: TGCAGTGCTAGAACAAAGACAGGGAACAATCAGCCCCAGCATTTT; cdr3_aa: CSARTKTGNNQPQHF
v_call: TRBV6-5; d_call: TRBD2; j_call: TRBJ2-3; clone_size: NA; cdr3_nt: TGTGCCAGCAGTTACGGCGGGAGGGGTGATACGCAGTATTTT; cdr3_aa: CASSYGGRGDTQYF
v_call: TRBV18; d_call: NA; j_call: TRBJ2-3; clone_size: NA; cdr3_nt: TGTGCCAGCTCACCGGTACAGGGTAGCACAGATACGCAGTATTTT; cdr3_aa: CASSPVQGSTDTQYF
v_call: TRBV7-2; d_call: NA; j_call: TRBJ2-7; clone_size: few; cdr3_nt: TGTGCCAGCAGCTTAAATGTTCGGCTAGCGTTCCCGTTTGAGGAGCAGTACTTC; cdr3_aa: CASSLNVRLAFPFEEQYF